This T cell receptor beta chain was documented in a study of PD-L1 blockade in urothelial cancer. This table comes from immunoSEQ multiplex PCR, and its TCRdb copy is limited to in-frame clones, with some not included. The repertoire includes tens of thousands of clones, more than 75% of them detected once, and approximately 15% sits in the top ten. The V end was cut by 5 bases, the J end by 6 bases, with 7 bases between. The CDR3 spans 12 residues. Per the germline V gene, CDR1 is SGHTA and CDR2 is FQGTGA. Time point specified: pretreatment peripheral blood. This receptor was obtained from a man aged 60-69 years with urothelial cancer. Here the sequenced sample was PBMCs, taken around atezolizumab (anti-PD-L1) treatment. The chain uses TRBV7-3 and TRBJ2-2; no clear D. As DNA, the CDR3 is TGTGCCAGCAGCGGAGATGCCGGGGAGCTGTTTTTT. Protein sequence: CASSGDAGELFF.